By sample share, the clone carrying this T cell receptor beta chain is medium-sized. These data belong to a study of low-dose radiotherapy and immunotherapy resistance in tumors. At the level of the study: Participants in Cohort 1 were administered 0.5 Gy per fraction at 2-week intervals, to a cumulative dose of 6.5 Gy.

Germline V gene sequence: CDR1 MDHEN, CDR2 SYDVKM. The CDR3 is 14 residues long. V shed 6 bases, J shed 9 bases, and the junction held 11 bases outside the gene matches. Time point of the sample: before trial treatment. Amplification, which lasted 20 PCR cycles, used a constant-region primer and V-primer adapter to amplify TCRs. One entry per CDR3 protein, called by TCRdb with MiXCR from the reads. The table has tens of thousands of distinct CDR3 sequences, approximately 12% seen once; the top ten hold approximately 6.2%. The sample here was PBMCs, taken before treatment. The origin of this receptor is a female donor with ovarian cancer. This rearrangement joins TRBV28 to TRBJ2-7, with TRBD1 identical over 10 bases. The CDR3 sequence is CASSQGGDRGVQYF. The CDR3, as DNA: TGTGCCAGCAGCCAAGGCGGGGACAGGGGAGTGCAGTACTTC.